This T cell receptor beta chain is drawn from a study of molecular identifiers for immune sequencing clone quantification. Study-level information: In replicates, RNA taken from roughly 18,000 or 92,000 naive CD8 cells was divided five ways, and four portions underwent sequencing. Points from the study as a whole: Jurkat TCR RNA from one cell was spiked into about a million naive cells, and it was reportedly detectable there. Beyond 20 RNA copies, clones held over 99% of effector molecules, compared with under 1% in naive cells. Highly expanded clone sizes could be underestimated through barcode sharing by identical TCR molecules.

V was pared by 6 bases and J by 3 bases, with 6 bases of the junction left unmatched. This CDR3 region has 14 residues. Via MiXCR, TCRdb re-called the PCR reads, giving one row per CDR3 protein. The sample holds 90,000 or so distinct CDR3 sequences, approximately 23% seen once. The sample holds a few counts of this clonotype. Antigen: not known. Specimen: naive CD8+ T cells from blood, with Jurkat cell RNA spiked in. Subset in this sample: FACS-sorted CD8+CD4-CCR7+CD45RA+ naive T cells. V usage is TRBV12-3 or TRBV12-4 and J usage is TRBJ2-5; 8 nucleotides match TRBD1. The source is a human donor in good health. Some libraries in this study had Jurkat cell RNA spiked in. This chain's CDR3 is CASRSEQGEETQYF. The CDR3 DNA reads TGTGCCAGCAGATCAGAACAGGGGGAAGAGACCCAGTACTTC.